Listed here are 22 T cell receptor beta chains from one sample, sequenced in a study of cytomegalovirus exposure and HLA in healthy donors (dated by TCRdb to about 2017). The protocol used for the library was the immunoSEQ multiplex PCR assay. This immuneACCESS table, as held by TCRdb, lists in-frame sequences with V and J called but not all clones. Of the missing ones, under half trace to an unresolved V gene in checked studies; the others have no known cause. Across this sample there are 150,000 to 200,000 clones, with approximately 86% seen only once. The ten largest clones take up less than 3.5% of the sample. The specimen was PBMCs. The receptor source for this set is a man aged 18 to 29 in good health and CMV-seropositive.

This rearrangement joins TRBV9 to TRBJ2-3, with TRBD2 matching over 8 bases. V lost 0 bases to trimming and J lost 2 bases; unmatched junction nucleotides: 5. Germline V CDR1 and CDR2: SGDLS, YYNGEE. The CDR3 length is 16 residues. In DNA, the CDR3 is TGTGCCAGCAGCGTAGGAATAGCGGGGATCACAGATACGCAGTATTTT. As protein: CASSVGIAGITDTQYF.

The chain recombines TRBV29-1 with TRBJ2-1; D is unresolved. Germline loops: CDR1 SQVTM, CDR2 ANQGSEA. Trimming removed 2 bases from V and 7 bases from J, with 12 bases in between. The CDR3 has 13 amino acids. CDR3 amino acids: CSVELRLSNEQFF. The CDR3 DNA reads TGCAGCGTTGAATTGCGACTTTCAAATGAGCAGTTCTTC.

V and J are TRBV13 and TRBJ1-5; D remains ambiguous. CDR1 PRHDT and CDR2 FYEKMQ come from the germline V gene (reference sequence). V was trimmed by 5 bases and J by 4 bases, leaving 9 bases between them. This CDR3 is 13 amino acids long. In DNA, the CDR3 is TGTGCCAGCAGCCCCACAGAGAATCAGCCCCAGCATTTT. This codes for CASSPTENQPQHF.

The chain carries TRBV7-3 and TRBJ2-1; TRBD2 matches 13 bases. V gave up 6 bases and J gave up 7 bases; unmatched junction bases: 6. Germline V gene sequence: CDR1 SGHTA, CDR2 FQGTGA. The length of the CDR3 is 15 residues. Here the CDR3 reads CASSQLAGGDNEQFF. The CDR3 nucleotides read TGTGCCAGCAGTCAACTAGCGGGGGGGGATAATGAGCAGTTCTTC. The full variable domain, rest sourced from reference TRBV7-3 and TRBJ2-1, is GAGVSQTPSNKVTEKGKYVELRCDPISGHTALYWYRQSLGQGPEFLIYFQGTGAADDSGLPNDRFFAVRPEGSVSTLKIQRTERGDSAVYLCASSQLAGGDNEQFFGPGTRLTVL.

DNA of the CDR3: TGTGCCAGCAGGGGTGGACAGGGCCACACAGATACGCAGTATTTT. The encoded protein is CASRGGQGHTDTQYF. V usage is TRBV6-6 and J usage is TRBJ2-3; 8 positions match TRBD1. After removal of 6 bases from V and 2 bases from J, the junction contained 7 bases not matched to a gene. This CDR3 is built from 15 residues. Germline loops: CDR1 MNHNY, CDR2 SVGAGI (reference sequence).

The rearrangement uses TRBV6-5 and TRBJ1-5; D not certain. CDR1 and CDR2 from the germline V gene are MNHEY and SVGAGI. The CDR3 is 14 amino acids. Trimming removed 2 bases from V and 1 base from J, with 6 bases in between. In nucleotides, the CDR3 is TGTGCCAGCAGTTACCTGGGCAGCAATCAGCCCCAGCATTTT. The encoded protein is CASSYLGSNQPQHF.

The gene calls are TRBV28 and TRBJ2-7; TRBD1 matches at 8 bases. V dropped 5 bases and J dropped 3; count of bases not matched to a gene: 12. Looked up from germline, CDR1 is MDHEN and CDR2 is SYDVKM. The CDR3 covers 16 residues. CDR3 coding DNA: TGTGCCAGCAGTCCTAACAGGGGGAAACCCCTCTACGAGCAGTACTTC. It specifies CASSPNRGKPLYEQYF.

This rearrangement joins TRBV10-2 to TRBJ2-1, with 9 bases identical to TRBD2. The CDR3 spans 15 residues. Germline CDR1 and CDR2: WSHSY and SAAADI. V shed 7 bases and J 5 bases; nucleotides not matched to a gene: 9. In nucleotides, the CDR3 is TGCGCCAGCACCCGACTAGCGGCTCTAAACAATGAGCAGTTCTTC. Encoded protein: CASTRLAALNNEQFF.

The CDR3 reads CASSHRPGQGREAFF. The CDR3 coding sequence is TGTGCCAGCAGTCACCGCCCTGGACAGGGTAGGGAAGCTTTCTTT. The V call is TRBV28, the J call TRBJ1-1, with 8 bases matching TRBD1. Germline values: CDR1 MDHEN, CDR2 SYDVKM. This CDR3 comprises 15 residues. The V segment lost 5 bases and the J segment 8 bases; nucleotides outside the gene matches: 13.

V is TRBV18 and J is TRBJ1-2; no clear D gene. V lost 1 base and J lost 1, with 10 bases in between. The germline V gene has CDR1 KGHSH and CDR2 LQKENI. The CDR3 consists of 15 residues. The CDR3, as DNA: TGTGCCAGCTCACCACGGGCAACCGATAACTATGGCTACACCTTC. It translates to CASSPRATDNYGYTF.

V gene TRBV9 combines with J gene TRBJ1-1, with D possibly TRBD1 on 5 matching bases. Germline values: CDR1 SGDLS, CDR2 YYNGEE. The CDR3 covers 15 residues. Trimming took off 0 bases at V and 2 bases at J, with 11 bases between the two ends. The CDR3 DNA is TGTGCCAGCAGCGTAGGATCCGGGGGAAACACTGAAGCTTTCTTT. Its translation: CASSVGSGGNTEAFF. Complete variable domain (other parts from reference TRBV9 and TRBJ1-1): DSGVTQTPKHLITATGQRVTLRCSPRSGDLSVYWYQQSLDQGLQFLIQYYNGEERAKGNILERFSAQQFPDLHSELNLSSLELGDSALYFCASSVGSGGNTEAFFGQGTRLTVV.

This sequence joins TRBV7-2 and TRBJ1-5, with D hard to call. V lost 4 bases, J lost 4 bases, and 8 bases lay in between. CDR3 size: 13 residues. The germline V gene has CDR1 SGHTA and CDR2 FQGNSA. This CDR3 reads CASSSSVNQPQHF. The CDR3 nucleotides are TGTGCCAGCAGCTCCTCAGTGAATCAGCCCCAGCATTTT.

The J gene is TRBJ1-1, the V gene TRBV28; D is ambiguous. The CDR3 covers 12 residues. Germline V CDR1 and CDR2: MDHEN, SYDVKM. The V end lost 5 bases, the J end lost 4 bases, and 8 bases lay between the germline ends. CDR3 nucleotides: TGTGCCAGCAGTCTCAGTGCCACTGAAGCTTTCTTT. Amino acids: CASSLSATEAFF.

The genes are TRBV27 and TRBJ2-7; TRBD2 aligns across 9 bases. The CDR3 length is 15 residues. The V segment lost 6 bases and the J segment 0 bases; nucleotides outside the gene matches: 6. Germline V CDR1 and CDR2: MNHEY, SMNVEV (reference sequence). The chain's CDR3 is CASRLLAGDSYEQYF. CDR3 in DNA: TGTGCCAGCAGACTACTAGCGGGTGACTCCTACGAGCAGTACTTC.

This clone was seen more than once but under ten times. CDR3 DNA: TGTGCCAGCAGAGACAGGGGTTACTACGAGCAGTACTTC. This sequence encodes CASRDRGYYEQYF. The chain employs TRBV6-6 and TRBJ2-7, with 8 bases matching TRBD1. Trimming at V came to 6 bases and at J to 3 bases, leaving 4 bases not matched to a gene. This CDR3 is 13 amino acids long. The germline V gene has CDR1 MNHNY and CDR2 SVGAGI (reference sequence).

The chain links TRBV9 to TRBJ2-2; perhaps TRBD1 as D (6 bases). Germline V gene data show CDR1 as SGDLS and CDR2 as YYNGEE. The CDR3 spans 15 residues. Trimming left V 4 bases short and J 1 base short, with 11 bases between. The CDR3 DNA reads as TGTGCCAGCAGCCCCGGGACACTGAACACCGGGGAGCTGTTTTTT. Translated, it gives CASSPGTLNTGELFF.

The genes are TRBV29-1 and TRBJ2-7, with 8 bases identical to TRBD2. CDR3 length equals 14 residues. CDR1 and CDR2 (germline): SQVTM, ANQGSEA. V lost 5 bases and J lost 2; bases outside the gene matches: 8. In nucleotides, the CDR3 is TGCAGCGTTCGCGGGGGGCTGGGAACCTACGAGCAGTACTTC. This sequence encodes CSVRGGLGTYEQYF.

The rearrangement uses TRBV7-2 and TRBJ2-3; no clear D gene. This CDR3 is 11 amino acids long. V lost 3 bases, J lost 5 bases, and 3 bases lay in between. Germline loops: CDR1 SGHTA, CDR2 FQGNSA. CDR3 nucleotides: TGTGCCAGCAGCTTCGGAGATACGCAGTATTTT. Protein sequence: CASSFGDTQYF.

This chain joins TRBV4-3 and TRBJ1-2, with a possible D match to TRBD1 (6 bases). There are 13 residues in the CDR3. V was trimmed by 6 bases and J by 2 bases, leaving 10 bases between them. Per the germline V gene, CDR1 is LGHNA and CDR2 is YSLEER. CDR3 sequence: CASRPTGNYGYTF. The CDR3 nucleotides are TGCGCCAGCAGACCGACAGGCAACTATGGCTACACCTTC.

The J gene is TRBJ2-5, the V gene TRBV9; 8 positions match TRBD2. There are 13 residues in the CDR3. The V and J ends lost 3 bases and 4 bases, in that order; junction bases with no gene match: 2. Per germline, CDR1 SGDLS and CDR2 YYNGEE. The CDR3 is CASSAGGRETQYF. CDR3 DNA sequence: TGTGCCAGCAGCGCGGGGGGGAGAGAGACCCAGTACTTC.

This clone appeared once. V is TRBV19 and J is TRBJ2-7; 9 bases align to TRBD1. Germline CDR1 and CDR2: LNHDA and SQIVND (reference sequence). Trimming at V came to 5 bases and at J to 1 base, leaving 3 bases not matched to a gene. The CDR3 contains 14 residues. The chain's CDR3 is CASSLDRGSYEQYF. DNA for the CDR3: TGTGCCAGTAGTCTCGACAGGGGGTCCTACGAGCAGTACTTC.

Concerning this clone: The junction departs from germline at one end; a sequencing error may be responsible. This chain connects TRBV7-7 to TRBJ2-1, with 8 positions matching TRBD2. The germline V gene has CDR1 SSHAT and CDR2 FNYEAQ (reference sequence). CDR3 length equals 14 residues. The CDR3 nucleotides are TGTGCTAGCAGCCGATCGGGGGGGGTCAATGAGCAGTTCTTC. Its translation: CASSRSGGVNEQFF.